One and the same sample provided the 7 T cell receptor beta chains below, sequenced in a study of T cell repertoires in cytomegalovirus infection. No cognate antigen is known for these TCRs. In TCRdb, the reads were re-called with MiXCR into one record per CDR3 protein. The data hold about a million distinct CDR3 sequences, with less than 40% observed a single time. Sequenced here: cultured CD8+ T cells from PBMCs, sampled from culture after CMV antigen stimulation. The receptors come from a human donor in good health (CMV status not recorded). Some clones in this sample may be carry-over from other donors' samples.

The chain employs TRBV7-9 and TRBJ2-6; TRBD2 matches at 7 bases. V lost 2 bases and J lost 0; bases outside the gene matches: 7. The CDR3 is 18 amino acids. Germline V CDR1 and CDR2: SEHNR, FQNEAQ (reference sequence). The CDR3 sequence: CASSLRGGVGSGANVLTF. CDR3 nucleotide sequence: TGTGCCAGCAGCTTAAGGGGAGGGGTCGGCTCTGGGGCCAACGTCCTGACTTTC. Together with reference TRBV7-9 and TRBJ2-6, the CDR3 gives the full variable domain: DTGVSQNPRHKITKRGQNVTFRCDPISEHNRLYWYRQTLGQGPEFLTYFQNEAQLEKSRLLSDRFSAERPKGSFSTLEIQRTEQGDSAMYLCASSLRGGVGSGANVLTFGAGSRLTVL.

Remarks on this clonotype: A read error may be the cause here, since a much bigger clone is one base away. The chain carries TRBV7-6 and TRBJ2-1, with unresolved D. CDR3 length equals 18 residues. Germline V CDR1 and CDR2: SGHVS, FNYEAQ. CDR3 bases: TGTACCAGCAGCTTAGTGGACGAAGCTGTGACCTCCTACAATGAGCAGTTCTTC. Its translation: CTSSLVDEAVTSYNEQFF.

The J gene is TRBJ1-2, the V gene TRBV7-9; the D gene is possibly TRBD1 (6 bases). Between the trimmed V and J ends, which lost 0 bases and 7 bases, there was a span of 18 bases. The CDR3 is made up of 16 amino acids. The germline gives CDR1 SEHNR, CDR2 FQNEAQ (reference sequence). This chain's CDR3 is CASSLAPQGMSGGYTF. In DNA, the CDR3 is TGTGCCAGCAGCTTAGCGCCCCAGGGGATGTCGGGTGGCTACACCTTC.

The CDR3 is CASSPGQSMGLGEQYV. The CDR3 coding sequence is TGTGCCAGCAGTCCGGGACAGAGTATGGGGTTGGGCGAGCAGTACGTC. The V and J genes are TRBV27 and TRBJ2-7; 7 positions agree with TRBD1. CDR3 length: 16 amino acids. Germline V gene data show CDR1 as MNHEY and CDR2 as SMNVEV (reference sequence). J lost 6 bases, V lost 5 bases, and 16 bases had no gene match.

In regard to this clonotype: The CDR3 end shows no conserved phenylalanine or tryptophan, and so a read error is likely. The chain joins TRBV5-6 to TRBJ1-1; D might be TRBD1 (6 bases). The CDR3 is 14 amino acids. With 4 bases removed from V and 1 base from J, the gap between germline ends came to 11 bases. Germline CDR1 SGHDT, CDR2 YYEEEE. The CDR3 DNA follows: TGTGCCAGCAGCACCACGACAGGGAACACTGAAGCTTTCCTT. Protein: CASSTTTGNTEAFL.

This chain links TRBV6-6 with TRBJ1-5, with D possibly being TRBD1 (5 bases). The CDR3 is 18 amino acids. The ends were cut back, 6 bases at V and 2 bases at J, with 23 bases in the middle. The germline V gene has CDR1 MNHNY and CDR2 SVGAGI (reference sequence). The CDR3 DNA is TGTGCCAGCAGCCTCAACCACCAGGGCGATATTGGCAATCAGCCCCAGCATTTT. It translates to CASSLNHQGDIGNQPQHF.

The chain couples TRBV6-2 or TRBV6-3 to TRBJ1-1; D gene unclear. Germline V gene data show CDR1 as MNHEY and CDR2 as SVGEGT. Between the trimmed V and J ends, which lost 6 bases and 1 base, there was a span of 9 bases. CDR3 length: 13 amino acids. CDR3 sequence: CASRSKSNTEAFF. The CDR3 region has the DNA TGTGCCAGCAGGTCAAAGTCGAACACTGAAGCTTTCTTT.